This TCR beta chain was captured in a study of shared clonotypes between healthy human individuals (dated by TCRdb to the early 2020s). In the study overall: Three men and a couple of women, aged 18 to 49 years, made up the cohort. For each donor, CD4 naive and CD4 memory were each given three plates, CD8 naive was given two plates, and CD8 memory was given one plate. The study deeply sequenced blood TCR repertoires of about five healthy adults to estimate repertoire size and the extent of clonotype sharing between individuals. Libraries were prepared and TCR repertoires were sequenced by different laboratories using diverse techniques, in order to increase sequencing depth and limit assay-specific biases. Each donor's leukapheresis produced roughly between roughly 0.85 and 10 billion PBMCs. What the study reported, not specific to this receptor: Based on pairwise subsampling, the degree of clonotype sharing among donors was expected to be affected by sequencing depth. Because the study included a small number of donors, the genetic and exposure-history diversity represented was limited. Compared with non-shared clonotypes, clonotypes shared by all four sorted-subset donors had higher generation probabilities. About 5% of naive CD4, around 4% of naive CD8, 2.3% of memory CD4, and 0.4% of memory CD8 clonotypes were shared across several donors. Even with the large sequencing depth, rarefaction of the sorted-subset datasets indicated that sequencing was incomplete. Larger estimated clonotype richness was generally found for naive subsets than for memory subsets. Sampling was restricted to blood, and TCR repertoires in tissue are likely to differ from TCR repertoires in blood.

The donors were healthy, HIV-negative adults who had no recently reported acute infections or vaccinations. Every donor was a Caucasian adult residing in Nashville, Tennessee, USA. CD4+ T cells were enriched by magnetic negative selection, after which naive cells were positively selected on CD45RA and the negative fraction was taken as the memory subset. Blood was collected by leukapheresis, and PBMCs were isolated by Ficoll-Histopaque density gradient centrifugation and then cryopreserved in liquid nitrogen vapor phase. Analytical flow cytometry was used to check the purity and quantity of every magnetically sorted T cell population. From each sorted fraction, genomic DNA was isolated and quantified by UV absorbance on a Nanodrop 2000c. About this clone: This clone's antigen is unknown. Base qualities are not recorded, but no much larger clone differs from it by a single base.

For CDR1 and CDR2, the germline V gene lists MDHEN and SYDVKM. Including cysteine and phenylalanine, the CDR3 has 15 amino acids. The read is trimmed to its CDR3 DNA, 45 bases read in frame from base 1. V loses 0 bases, J loses 6 bases, and the germline ends lie 12 bases apart. TCR CDR3 regions were amplified from genomic DNA by multiplex PCR using the deep immunoSEQ assay. Genomic DNA extracted from each cell subset was distributed evenly over all wells of several immunoSEQ 96-well plates, and each plate served as one replicate. For sorted subsets, each replicate PCR was loaded with 200 to 250 ng genomic DNA, equivalent to 25,000 to 35,000 T cell genomes. Purified libraries were measured with a Qubit 3.0 fluorometer, size-checked on a Bioanalyzer 2100, and measured again with the KAPA Library Quantification kit. A separate single-read 150-cycle Illumina NextSeq 550 flow cell was used to sequence each immunoSEQ 96-well plate. Per the original workflow: Because the immunoSEQ output held only junctional sequences and lacked quality scores, the filtering could not match the filtering applied to full-length reads. Sequences were annotated with PyIR, a Python wrapper for IgBLAST v1.9, using IMGT germline references to assign V/J genes and CDR3. Reads with weak V/J assignments (E-value above 1e-6), missing CDR3, stop codons, out-of-frame junctions, or ambiguous translated residues were removed. V3J clonotypes were defined as sequences sharing the same inferred V gene, J gene, and CDR3 amino acid sequence. Percentage overlap between repertoires was calculated by dividing the number of shared unique clonotypes by the size of the smaller repertoire. Three approaches were used to assess repertoire richness: RTK rarefaction, the Chao1 estimator, and Recon v2.1 estimates of unobserved clonotypes. Generation probabilities for all TCRbeta clonotypes obtained by the gDNA method from a few donors were computed using OLGA. TCRdb stores this immuneACCESS table with in-frame sequences only. Part of the clones is absent; in the studies checked, under half of the shortfall reflects unresolved V genes, and no reason is known for the rest. V and J calls and clone size come straight from that table; D and trimming were deduced from the DNA. This sample gives over a million clones in total; approximately 98.5% of them show up just once. The ten largest clones capture approximately 0.4% of the sample.

The specimen was naive CD4+ T cells sorted from blood. The cell subset or site label of this sample denotes: CD45RA+ positively selected. The chain uses TRBV28 and TRBJ1-5, with the D gene not confidently named. The TCR comes from a young man in good health. The encoded CDR3 is CASSLWPGGSQPQHF. The sequence in DNA is TGTGCCAGCAGTTTATGGCCCGGAGGTAGTCAGCCCCAGCATTTT.